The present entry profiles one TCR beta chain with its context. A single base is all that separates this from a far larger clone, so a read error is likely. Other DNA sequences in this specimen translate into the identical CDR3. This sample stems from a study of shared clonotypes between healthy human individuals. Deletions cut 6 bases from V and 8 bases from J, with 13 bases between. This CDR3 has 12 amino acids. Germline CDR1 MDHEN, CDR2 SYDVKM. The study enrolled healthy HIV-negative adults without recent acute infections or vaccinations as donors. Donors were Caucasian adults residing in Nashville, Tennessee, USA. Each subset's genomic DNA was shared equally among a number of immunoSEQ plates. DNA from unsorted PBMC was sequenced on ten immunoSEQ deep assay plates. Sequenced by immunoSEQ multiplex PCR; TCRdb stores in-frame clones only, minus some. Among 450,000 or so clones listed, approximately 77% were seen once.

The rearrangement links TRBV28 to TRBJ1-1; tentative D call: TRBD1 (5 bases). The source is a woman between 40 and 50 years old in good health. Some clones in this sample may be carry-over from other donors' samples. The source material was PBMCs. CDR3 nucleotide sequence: TGTGCCAGCAGCACTTCGGGGCTAGAAGCTTTCTTT. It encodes CASSTSGLEAFF.